The clone carrying this TCR beta chain was seen more than once but under ten times. Trimming cost V 6 bases and J 2 bases; bases outside gene matches: 10. From germline, CDR1 is SQVTM and CDR2 ANQGSEA. This CDR3 has 14 amino acids. This entry is derived from a study of blood T cell repertoires in COVID-19. Original processing methods: How many nucleated cells were present was estimated from reference gene primer amplification. Sequenced by immunoSEQ multiplex PCR; TCRdb stores in-frame clones only, minus some. The V and J calls and clone size were taken over from that table, and D and trimming were inferred from the DNA. The table records about 200,000 clones, 70% to 90% of them present only once.

The sample consisted of PBMCs or T cells enriched from blood (not recorded which). This sequence originates from a woman in her forties with acute COVID-19. The J gene is TRBJ2-7, the V gene TRBV29-1; 7 bases line up with TRBD2. CDR3 nucleotides: TGCAGCGTGGGGAGGGACTTCATGGCCTACGAGCAGTACTTC. Its protein product is CSVGRDFMAYEQYF.